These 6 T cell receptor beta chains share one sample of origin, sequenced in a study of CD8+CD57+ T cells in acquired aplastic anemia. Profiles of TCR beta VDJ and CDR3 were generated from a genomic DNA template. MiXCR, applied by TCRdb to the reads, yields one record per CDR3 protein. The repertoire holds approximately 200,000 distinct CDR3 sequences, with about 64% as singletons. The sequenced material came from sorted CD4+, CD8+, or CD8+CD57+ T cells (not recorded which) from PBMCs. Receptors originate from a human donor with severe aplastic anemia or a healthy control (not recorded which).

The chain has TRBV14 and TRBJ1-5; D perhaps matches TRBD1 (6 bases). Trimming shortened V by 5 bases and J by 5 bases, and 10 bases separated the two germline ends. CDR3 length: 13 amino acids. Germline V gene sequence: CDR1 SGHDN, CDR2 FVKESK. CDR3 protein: CASSLDSYQPQHF. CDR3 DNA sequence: TGTGCCAGCAGCTTGGACAGCTATCAGCCCCAGCATTTT.

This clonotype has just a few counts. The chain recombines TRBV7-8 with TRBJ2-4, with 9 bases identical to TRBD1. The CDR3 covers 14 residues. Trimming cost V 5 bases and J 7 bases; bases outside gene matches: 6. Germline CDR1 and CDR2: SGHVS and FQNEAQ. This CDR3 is CASSRTGAANIQYF. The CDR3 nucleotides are TGTGCCAGCAGCCGGACAGGGGCAGCGAACATTCAGTACTTC.

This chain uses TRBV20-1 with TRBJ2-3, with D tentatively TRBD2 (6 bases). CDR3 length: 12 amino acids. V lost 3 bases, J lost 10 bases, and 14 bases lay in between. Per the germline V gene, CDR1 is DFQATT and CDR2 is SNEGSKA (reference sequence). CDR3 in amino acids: CSARDLALPQYF. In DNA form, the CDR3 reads TGCAGTGCTAGGGATCTAGCGCTGCCGCAGTATTTT.

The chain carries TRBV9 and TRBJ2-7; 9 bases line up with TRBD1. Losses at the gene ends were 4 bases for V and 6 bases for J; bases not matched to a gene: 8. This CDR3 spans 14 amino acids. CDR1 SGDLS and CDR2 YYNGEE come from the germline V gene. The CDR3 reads CASSRDRDWSEQYF. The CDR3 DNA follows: TGTGCCAGCAGCCGGGACAGGGATTGGTCCGAGCAGTACTTC.

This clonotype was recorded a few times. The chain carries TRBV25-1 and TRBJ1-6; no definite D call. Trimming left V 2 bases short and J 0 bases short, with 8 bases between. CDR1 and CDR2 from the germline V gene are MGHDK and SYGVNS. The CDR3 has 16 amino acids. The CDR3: CASSESGSSYNSPLHF. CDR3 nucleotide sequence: TGTGCCAGCAGTGAAAGTGGGAGCTCCTATAATTCACCCCTCCACTTT. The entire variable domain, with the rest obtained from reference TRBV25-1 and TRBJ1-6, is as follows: EADIYQTPRYLVIGTGKKITLECSQTMGHDKMYWYQQDPGMELHLIHYSYGVNSTEKGDLSSESTVSRIRTEHFPLTLESARPSHTSQYLCASSESGSSYNSPLHFGNGTRLTVT.

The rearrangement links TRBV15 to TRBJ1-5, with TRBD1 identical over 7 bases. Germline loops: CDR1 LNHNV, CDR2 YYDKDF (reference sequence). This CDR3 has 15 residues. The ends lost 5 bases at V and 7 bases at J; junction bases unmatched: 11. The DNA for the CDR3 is TGTGCCACCAGCGTTGGGAGAGGGGGCGGACAGCCCCAGCATTTT. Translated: CATSVGRGGGQPQHF.